Listed below are T cell receptor beta chains from one sample, sequenced in a study of human T cells and chemical hapten exposure. One entry per CDR3 protein results from TCRdb running MiXCR on the RACE reads. The data contain some 30,000 distinct CDR3 sequences, approximately 6% of them seen just once; the ten biggest clones take up roughly 5.9%. Source: whole blood, taken in connection with sensitization to the hapten diphenylcyclopropenone (DPC). The source of these receptors is a man younger than 45 with alopecia areata. Some clones in this sample may be carry-over from other donors' samples. CDR3s include the opening cysteine and the closing phenylalanine or tryptophan. The order of the fields is J gene, CDR3 length, D gene, clone size, V gene, CDR3 protein, CDR3 DNA. D genes are given only for firm matches. Clone sizes are given selectively: once, few, many, or a class where the clone is expanded.

j_gene: TRBJ1-1; len: 13; d_gene: .; abundance: many; v_gene: TRBV18; CDR3aa: CASSHDRQTEAFF; CDR3nt: TGTGCCAGCTCTCACGACCGGCAAACTGAAGCTTTCTTT
j_gene: TRBJ2-5; len: 14; d_gene: .; abundance: many; v_gene: TRBV18; CDR3aa: CASSPSREQETQYF; CDR3nt: TGTGCCAGCTCACCAAGCAGGGAGCAAGAGACCCAGTACTTC
j_gene: TRBJ1-1; len: 15; d_gene: TRBD1; abundance: many; v_gene: TRBV12-3/TRBV12-4; CDR3aa: CASSKQGQGRAEAFF; CDR3nt: TGTGCCAGCAGTAAACAAGGACAGGGTCGCGCTGAAGCTTTCTTT
j_gene: TRBJ2-2; len: 15; d_gene: .; abundance: many; v_gene: TRBV6-5; CDR3aa: CASSLGVSTAGELFF; CDR3nt: TGTGCCAGCAGCCTCGGGGTATCGACGGCCGGGGAGCTGTTTTTT
j_gene: TRBJ1-4; len: 18; d_gene: .; abundance: many; v_gene: TRBV12-3/TRBV12-4; CDR3aa: CASRPPEARFATNEKLFF; CDR3nt: TGTGCCAGCAGACCACCCGAGGCCCGCTTCGCAACTAATGAAAAACTGTTTTTT
j_gene: TRBJ1-2; len: 16; d_gene: .; abundance: .; v_gene: TRBV6-5; CDR3aa: CASSYSLASFNYGYTF; CDR3nt: TGTGCCAGCAGTTACTCGTTGGCCAGCTTTAACTATGGCTACACCTTC
j_gene: TRBJ2-4; len: 13; d_gene: .; abundance: .; v_gene: TRBV4-2; CDR3aa: CASSQDELAKQYF; CDR3nt: TGTGCTAGCAGCCAAGATGAACTAGCAAAACAGTACTTC
j_gene: TRBJ1-5; len: 13; d_gene: .; abundance: many; v_gene: TRBV11-2; CDR3aa: CASSPSGNQPQHF; CDR3nt: TGTGCCAGCAGCCCCTCAGGGAATCAGCCCCAGCATTTT
j_gene: TRBJ1-5; len: 15; d_gene: .; abundance: many; v_gene: TRBV6-2/TRBV6-3; CDR3aa: CASNPSGHPLQPQHF; CDR3nt: TGTGCCAGCAACCCCTCGGGCCACCCTTTACAGCCCCAGCATTTT
j_gene: TRBJ2-5; len: 15; d_gene: TRBD1; abundance: many; v_gene: TRBV18; CDR3aa: CASSPRTGGEETQYF; CDR3nt: TGTGCCAGCTCCCCCAGGACAGGGGGCGAAGAGACCCAGTACTTC
j_gene: TRBJ2-1; len: 14; d_gene: .; abundance: many; v_gene: TRBV4-3; CDR3aa: CASSPTVTYNEQFF; CDR3nt: TGCGCCAGCAGCCCGACAGTTACCTACAATGAGCAGTTCTTC
j_gene: TRBJ1-5; len: 13; d_gene: .; abundance: many; v_gene: TRBV5-5; CDR3aa: CASSLEWGQPQHF; CDR3nt: TGTGCCAGCAGCTTGGAGTGGGGTCAGCCCCAGCATTTT
j_gene: TRBJ2-3; len: 16; d_gene: .; abundance: many; v_gene: TRBV2; CDR3aa: CASSEGRSSSTDTQYF; CDR3nt: TGTGCCAGCAGTGAAGGTCGGTCTTCTAGCACAGATACGCAGTATTTT
j_gene: TRBJ1-1; len: 14; d_gene: .; abundance: many; v_gene: TRBV29-1; CDR3aa: CSVGAGGETARAFF; CDR3nt: TGCAGCGTTGGGGCGGGGGGTGAAACGGCCCGAGCTTTCTTT
j_gene: TRBJ2-2; len: 12; d_gene: .; abundance: many; v_gene: TRBV6-5; CDR3aa: CASRRTTGELFF; CDR3nt: TGTGCCAGCAGGCGGACCACCGGGGAGCTGTTTTTT
j_gene: TRBJ2-3; len: 15; d_gene: .; abundance: once; v_gene: TRBV7-6; CDR3aa: CASSPPADSTDTQYF; CDR3nt: TGTGCCAGCAGCCCGCCGGCGGACAGCACAGATACGCAGTATTTT
j_gene: TRBJ1-3; len: 16; d_gene: .; abundance: medium-sized; v_gene: TRBV12-3/TRBV12-4; CDR3aa: CASSILRRGSGNTIYF; CDR3nt: TGTGCCAGCAGTATCCTCAGGCGGGGTTCTGGAAACACCATATATTTT
j_gene: TRBJ2-7; len: 23; d_gene: .; abundance: many; v_gene: TRBV5-1; CDR3aa: CASDSALYLCASSPAGIAHEQYF; CDR3nt: .
j_gene: TRBJ2-1; len: 15; d_gene: .; abundance: many; v_gene: TRBV9; CDR3aa: CASSPRGDSYNEQFF; CDR3nt: TGTGCCAGCAGCCCCCGAGGCGACAGCTACAATGAGCAGTTCTTC
j_gene: TRBJ2-4; len: 16; d_gene: TRBD1; abundance: many; v_gene: TRBV11-2; CDR3aa: CASSTGQGLSKNIQYF; CDR3nt: TGTGCCAGCAGCACGGGACAGGGGCTTTCAAAAAACATTCAGTACTTC
j_gene: TRBJ2-1; len: 15; d_gene: .; abundance: .; v_gene: TRBV5-6; CDR3aa: CASSSNGGPYNEQFF; CDR3nt: TGTGCCAGCAGCTCGAATGGGGGGCCCTACAATGAGCAGTTCTTC
j_gene: TRBJ1-1; len: 15; d_gene: .; abundance: many; v_gene: TRBV7-2; CDR3aa: CASSSETFMNTEAFF; CDR3nt: TGTGCCAGCAGCTCGGAGACCTTCATGAACACTGAAGCTTTCTTT
j_gene: TRBJ1-4; len: 14; d_gene: TRBD1; abundance: many; v_gene: TRBV7-2; CDR3aa: CASSSQGAGEKLFF; CDR3nt: TGTGCCAGCAGCTCACAGGGGGCGGGTGAAAAACTGTTTTTT
j_gene: TRBJ2-5; len: 14; d_gene: .; abundance: many; v_gene: TRBV10-3; CDR3aa: CAISPASNGGTQYF; CDR3nt: TGTGCCATCAGTCCGGCCTCAAATGGGGGGACCCAGTACTTC
j_gene: TRBJ1-2; len: 12; d_gene: .; abundance: many; v_gene: TRBV29-1; CDR3aa: CSVASLREGYTF; CDR3nt: TGCAGCGTTGCATCGCTTCGGGAAGGCTACACCTTC
j_gene: TRBJ2-1; len: 15; d_gene: .; abundance: many; v_gene: TRBV9; CDR3aa: CASSVVSSSYNEQFF; CDR3nt: TGTGCCAGCAGCGTAGTCAGCAGCTCCTACAATGAGCAGTTCTTC
j_gene: TRBJ2-6; len: 13; d_gene: .; abundance: many; v_gene: TRBV7-9; CDR3aa: CASSGDVLTVLTF; CDR3nt: TGTGCCAGCAGCGGCGACGTCCTGACTGTCCTGACTTTC
j_gene: TRBJ1-1; len: 15; d_gene: TRBD1; abundance: many; v_gene: TRBV2; CDR3aa: CASSPTTGGNTEAFF; CDR3nt: TGTGCCAGCAGCCCTACGACAGGGGGGAACACTGAAGCTTTCTTT
j_gene: TRBJ1-2; len: 12; d_gene: .; abundance: many; v_gene: TRBV30; CDR3aa: CAWTSTDVTPKF; CDR3nt: TGTGCCTGGACTTCGACAGACGTTACCCCGAAATTC
j_gene: TRBJ2-1; len: 19; d_gene: .; abundance: many; v_gene: TRBV4-3; CDR3aa: CASSQGVHPGPSSYNEQFF; CDR3nt: TGCGCCAGCAGCCAAGGGGTTCATCCGGGACCTAGCTCCTACAATGAGCAGTTCTTC
j_gene: TRBJ2-7; len: 13; d_gene: .; abundance: many; v_gene: TRBV6-5; CDR3aa: CASTPGRYYEQYF; CDR3nt: TGTGCCAGCACTCCAGGGAGGTACTACGAGCAGTACTTC
j_gene: TRBJ1-6; len: 9; d_gene: .; abundance: many; v_gene: TRBV10-1; CDR3aa: CASNSPLHF; CDR3nt: TGCGCCAGCAATTCACCCCTCCACTTT
j_gene: TRBJ1-1; len: 12; d_gene: .; abundance: once; v_gene: TRBV12-3/TRBV12-4; CDR3aa: CASSSSSLEAFF; CDR3nt: TGTGCCAGCAGCTCATCATCCTTAGAAGCTTTCTTT
j_gene: TRBJ2-3; len: 14; d_gene: TRBD2; abundance: many; v_gene: TRBV6-1; CDR3aa: CAGRERGGTDTQYF; CDR3nt: TGTGCCGGGAGAGAGCGGGGGGGCACAGATACGCAGTATTTT
j_gene: TRBJ1-2; len: 15; d_gene: .; abundance: many; v_gene: TRBV12-3/TRBV12-4; CDR3aa: CASSLKQGGVVGYTF; CDR3nt: TGTGCCAGCAGTCTGAAACAGGGAGGAGTGGTAGGCTACACCTTC
j_gene: TRBJ1-2; len: 15; d_gene: .; abundance: many; v_gene: TRBV4-3; CDR3aa: CASSQDRTGNYGYTF; CDR3nt: TGCGCCAGCAGCCAAGATCGGACCGGTAACTATGGCTACACCTTC
j_gene: TRBJ2-5; len: 14; d_gene: TRBD1; abundance: many; v_gene: TRBV12-3/TRBV12-4; CDR3aa: CASSLGGQQETQYF; CDR3nt: TGTGCCAGCAGTTTAGGGGGACAGCAAGAGACCCAGTACTTC
j_gene: TRBJ1-2; len: 14; d_gene: .; abundance: many; v_gene: TRBV20-1; CDR3aa: CSARDRGSLEGYTF; CDR3nt: TGCAGTGCTAGAGATCGGGGCAGCCTCGAGGGCTACACCTTC
j_gene: TRBJ2-7; len: 14; d_gene: TRBD2; abundance: .; v_gene: TRBV12-3/TRBV12-4; CDR3aa: CASSFGLAGAEQYF; CDR3nt: TGTGCCAGCAGTTTCGGACTAGCGGGAGCCGAGCAGTACTTC
j_gene: TRBJ2-5; len: 13; d_gene: .; abundance: .; v_gene: TRBV18; CDR3aa: CASSPRRGETQYF; CDR3nt: TGTGCCAGCTCACCACGGAGGGGAGAGACCCAGTACTTC
j_gene: TRBJ1-6; len: 14; d_gene: .; abundance: many; v_gene: TRBV12-3/TRBV12-4; CDR3aa: CASSSGRDNSPLHF; CDR3nt: TGTGCCAGCAGCTCGGGACGGGATAATTCACCCCTCCACTTT
j_gene: TRBJ2-6; len: 16; d_gene: .; abundance: many; v_gene: TRBV15; CDR3aa: CATSRVRSTGANVLTF; CDR3nt: TGTGCCACCAGCAGAGTGCGGTCAACTGGGGCCAACGTCCTGACTTTC
j_gene: TRBJ2-7; len: 12; d_gene: .; abundance: .; v_gene: TRBV7-9; CDR3aa: CASSPGLHGKYF; CDR3nt: TGTGCCAGCAGTCCCGGCCTACATGGGAAGTACTTC
j_gene: TRBJ1-1; len: 13; d_gene: .; abundance: many; v_gene: TRBV4-3; CDR3aa: CASSQDGNTEAFF; CDR3nt: TGCGCCAGCAGCCAAGACGGGAACACTGAAGCTTTCTTT
j_gene: TRBJ2-3; len: 14; d_gene: .; abundance: many; v_gene: TRBV4-3; CDR3aa: CASSQDWATDTQYF; CDR3nt: TGCGCCAGCAGCCAAGATTGGGCCACAGATACGCAGTATTTT
j_gene: TRBJ1-5; len: 15; d_gene: TRBD1; abundance: .; v_gene: TRBV20-1; CDR3aa: CSATKGALSNQPQHF; CDR3nt: TGCAGTGCTACAAAGGGGGCATTAAGCAATCAGCCCCAGCATTTT
j_gene: TRBJ2-2; len: 12; d_gene: .; abundance: many; v_gene: TRBV14; CDR3aa: CASSWNTGELFF; CDR3nt: TGTGCCAGCAGCTGGAACACCGGGGAGCTGTTTTTT
j_gene: TRBJ2-1; len: 15; d_gene: .; abundance: many; v_gene: TRBV12-3/TRBV12-4; CDR3aa: CASKDYLTSYNEQFF; CDR3nt: TGTGCCAGCAAAGACTACCTAACCTCCTACAATGAGCAGTTCTTC
j_gene: TRBJ2-5; len: 17; d_gene: TRBD2; abundance: many; v_gene: TRBV3-1; CDR3aa: CASSQVTSGGSQETQYF; CDR3nt: TGTGCCAGCAGCCAAGTGACTAGCGGGGGGTCTCAAGAGACCCAGTACTTC
j_gene: TRBJ1-1; len: 14; d_gene: .; abundance: many; v_gene: TRBV4-1; CDR3aa: CASSQDTGNTEAFF; CDR3nt: TGCGCCAGCAGCCAAGATACTGGGAACACTGAAGCTTTCTTT
j_gene: TRBJ1-5; len: 16; d_gene: .; abundance: medium-sized; v_gene: TRBV4-3; CDR3aa: CASSQESRGSNQPQHF; CDR3nt: TGCGCCAGCAGCCAAGAGTCAAGGGGGAGCAATCAGCCCCAGCATTTT